The 24 T cell receptor beta chains listed next were all sequenced from one sample in a study of cytomegalovirus exposure and HLA in healthy donors. Both 60 Vbeta primers and 13 Jbeta primers went into the PCR. Profiled with immunoSEQ multiplex PCR; TCRdb holds only in-frame clones, not every one. The sample lists fewer than 110,000 clones, around 77% occurring once. Material: PBMCs. These receptors were obtained from a male donor in good health and CMV-seronegative.

The chain is built from TRBV23-1 and TRBJ2-7, with 7 positions matching TRBD2. TRBV23-1 is sorted into the ORF group, with uncertain function. J gave up 4 bases and V 11 bases, and 8 bases lay outside the gene matches. This CDR3 region has 12 residues. In nucleotides, the CDR3 is TGCGCCGGGGGGGAGGGATCTTACGAGCAGTACTTC. Protein: CAGGEGSYEQYF.

The chain employs TRBV29-1 and TRBJ2-7; 12 positions match TRBD2. Per germline, CDR1 SQVTM and CDR2 ANQGSEA. The V and J ends lost 1 base and 2 bases, in that order; junction bases with no gene match: 3. The CDR3 has 15 amino acids. The CDR3 reads CSVEGSSGRAYEQYF. The CDR3 DNA is TGCAGCGTTGAAGGGTCTAGCGGGAGGGCCTACGAGCAGTACTTC.

This sequence joins TRBV10-1 and TRBJ2-7, with a weak D call TRBD2 (5 bases). There are 13 residues in the CDR3. Looked up from germline, CDR1 is WNHNN and CDR2 is SYGVQD (reference sequence). Trimming pared 6 bases from V and 7 bases from J, leaving 16 bases between. The CDR3: CASSRYSRGEQYF. The CDR3, as DNA: TGCGCCAGCAGCCGATACTCGAGAGGGGAGCAGTACTTC.

J is TRBJ1-1 and V is TRBV2; 7 nucleotides match TRBD1. The V segment lost 0 bases and the J segment 10 bases; nucleotides outside the gene matches: 8. CDR3 length: 14 residues. Germline-derived CDR1 and CDR2 are SNHLY and FYNNEI. Here the CDR3 reads CASSEAARGVGAFF. For the CDR3, the DNA is TGTGCCAGCAGTGAAGCAGCCAGGGGGGTAGGAGCTTTCTTT.

V usage is TRBV7-9 and J usage is TRBJ1-1; D unresolved. Germline V lookup: CDR1 SEHNR, CDR2 FQNEAQ (reference sequence). The CDR3 has 13 amino acids. Trimming stripped 2 bases from V and 2 bases from J, with 6 bases between. The CDR3 region is CASSLQFNTEAFF. CDR3 sequence (DNA): TGTGCCAGCAGCTTACAGTTCAACACTGAAGCTTTCTTT.

The CDR3 DNA reads as TGCGCCAGCAGGGGGACAGGGACTGGCTACACCTTC. It yields the protein CASRGTGTGYTF. This rearrangement joins TRBV10-1 to TRBJ1-2, with TRBD1 matching 9 bases. The germline gives CDR1 WNHNN, CDR2 SYGVQD (reference sequence). V shed 6 bases, J shed 7 bases, and the junction held 3 bases outside the gene matches. The CDR3 runs 12 residues.

V gene TRBV7-9 combines with J gene TRBJ2-7, with 7 positions matching TRBD1. Germline-derived CDR1 and CDR2 are SEHNR and FQNEAQ (reference sequence). V trimming: 6 bases; J trimming: 7 bases; junction bases outside the gene matches: 9. The length of the CDR3 is 13 residues. DNA of the CDR3: TGTGCCAGCAGAAGAGGGGGCGCCGGAGAGCAGTACTTC. This gives the protein CASRRGGAGEQYF. Combining the CDR3 with reference TRBV7-9 and TRBJ2-7 gives the whole variable domain DTGVSQNPRHKITKRGQNVTFRCDPISEHNRLYWYRQTLGQGPEFLTYFQNEAQLEKSRLLSDRFSAERPKGSFSTLEIQRTEQGDSAMYLCASRRGGAGEQYFGPGTRLTVT.

In this sample, this clone turned up once. V usage is TRBV5-1 and J usage is TRBJ2-1; TRBD2 matches 8 bases. In germline, CDR1 is SGHRS, CDR2 YFSETQ. This CDR3 is built from 18 residues. V gave up 1 base and J gave up 0 bases; unmatched junction bases: 9. CDR3 loop: CASSLPQLLAVSYNEQFF. For the CDR3, the DNA is TGCGCCAGCAGCTTGCCACAGCTACTAGCGGTCTCCTACAATGAGCAGTTCTTC.

The genes are TRBV5-4 and TRBJ2-5; D may be TRBD1 or TRBD2 (5 bases each). V shed 4 bases and J shed 2 bases, with 12 bases lying between them. This CDR3 spans 14 amino acids. Per germline, CDR1 SGHNT and CDR2 YYREEE (reference sequence). This CDR3 reads CASSVGTGQETQYF. DNA for the CDR3: TGTGCCAGCAGCGTGGGGACGGGGCAAGAGACCCAGTACTTC.

The V call is TRBV4-2, the J call TRBJ2-7; no firm D call. V was cut by 1 base and J by 2 bases, with 9 bases left in between. Germline V gives CDR1 LGHNA, CDR2 YNFKEQ. This CDR3 has 14 residues. The CDR3: CASSQVLGTYEQYF. The DNA of the CDR3 is TGTGCCAGCAGCCAAGTGCTAGGAACCTACGAGCAGTACTTC.

This chain joins TRBV29-1 and TRBJ2-1, with a possible D match to TRBD1 (6 bases). Germline CDR1 SQVTM, CDR2 ANQGSEA. The CDR3 is 14 amino acids. V was shortened by 3 bases and J by 0 bases, with 9 bases between the two germline ends. The CDR3 DNA reads as TGCAGCGTTGATACAGGGAGCTCCTACAATGAGCAGTTCTTC. Protein: CSVDTGSSYNEQFF.

This chain links TRBV5-1 with TRBJ2-7; 8 positions match TRBD2. Germline assignment: CDR1 SGHRS and CDR2 YFSETQ. This CDR3 spans 14 amino acids. V shed 1 base, J shed 6 bases, and the junction held 6 bases outside the gene matches. CDR3 region: CASSLSLAGGEQYF. The DNA for the CDR3 is TGCGCCAGCAGCTTGTCTCTCGCGGGAGGCGAGCAGTACTTC.

This clone has only a few counts. The rearrangement uses TRBV5-1 and TRBJ2-5; 10 bases align to TRBD1. The J call may be wrong; the DNA end is better matched by TRBJ2-7. The CDR3 totals 19 residues. Per the germline V gene, CDR1 is SGHRS and CDR2 is YFSETQ. CDR3 DNA sequence: TGCGCCAGCAGTTTCCCGGGACAGGGGTCCAGCGGGGAGTCCTACGAGCAGTACTTC. This codes for CASSFPGQGSSGESYEQYF.

The CDR3 protein is CASTLTSGRDTGELFF. As DNA, the CDR3 is TGCGCCAGCACCCTAACTAGCGGGAGAGACACCGGGGAGCTGTTTTTT. The chain recombines TRBV5-1 with TRBJ2-2; 11 bases are shared with TRBD2. The CDR3 contains 16 residues. V was pared by 6 bases and J by 3 bases, with 7 bases of the junction left unmatched. Germline CDR1 reads SGHRS; CDR2 reads YFSETQ. Together with reference TRBV5-1 and TRBJ2-2, the CDR3 gives the full variable domain: KAGVTQTPRYLIKTRGQQVTLSCSPISGHRSVSWYQQTPGQGLQFLFEYFSETQRNKGNFPGRFSGRQFSNSRSEMNVSTLELGDSALYLCASTLTSGRDTGELFFGEGSRLTVL.

The chain recombines TRBV25-1 with TRBJ1-5; TRBD1 matches 8 bases. There are 15 residues in the CDR3. CDR1 and CDR2 (germline): MGHDK, SYGVNS. The trim removed 4 bases at V and 0 bases at J, leaving 2 bases unmatched. In nucleotides, the CDR3 is TGTGCCAGCAGTGCGACAGGGGATAGCAATCAGCCCCAGCATTTT. Translated, it gives CASSATGDSNQPQHF.

The rearrangement joins TRBV5-1 to TRBJ2-5, with TRBD1 as a possible D gene (6 bases). The DNA end lines up better with TRBJ2-7; the J call may be wrong. Germline lookup yields CDR1 SGHRS and CDR2 YFSETQ. This CDR3 contains 16 residues. The CDR3 DNA sequence: TGCGCCAGCAGCTACAACGATCAGGGGCCGTACTACGAGCAGTACTTC. It yields the protein CASSYNDQGPYYEQYF.

This chain joins TRBV11-3 and TRBJ2-1; no firm D call. Germline V gene data show CDR1 as SGHNT and CDR2 as YENEEA. Deletions cut 0 bases from V and 2 bases from J, with 5 bases between. There are 14 residues in the CDR3. Written as DNA, the CDR3 is TGTGCCAGCAGCTTAGACCCCGCCTACAATGAGCAGTTCTTC. Translated, it gives CASSLDPAYNEQFF.

The chain has TRBV27 and TRBJ2-7; TRBD2 agrees at 13 bases. J gave up 7 bases and V 3 bases, and 6 bases lay outside the gene matches. This CDR3 is 15 amino acids long. The germline CDR1 and CDR2 sequences are MNHEY and SMNVEV (reference sequence). This chain's CDR3 is CASSFPGLAGAEQYF. The CDR3 nucleotides read TGTGCCAGCAGTTTCCCCGGACTAGCGGGAGCTGAGCAGTACTTC.

A word on this clone: One end of the junction fails to match germline, which may point to a read error. This sample includes further DNA sequences coding for the same CDR3. The chain couples TRBV7-9 to TRBJ1-2; no firm D call. There are 12 residues in the CDR3. CDR1 and CDR2 (germline): SEHNR, FQNEAQ (reference sequence). CDR3 sequence reads: CSSSLRSYGYTF. CDR3 coding DNA: TGTTCCAGCAGCTTACGCAGCTATGGCTACACCTTC. Complete variable domain (other parts from reference TRBV7-9 and TRBJ1-2): DTGVSQNPRHKITKRGQNVTFRCDPISEHNRLYWYRQTLGQGPEFLTYFQNEAQLEKSRLLSDRFSAERPKGSFSTLEIQRTEQGDSAMYLCSSSLRSYGYTFGSGTRLTVV.

This clone was seen just once. The V gene is TRBV19, the J gene TRBJ2-3; 9 bases align to TRBD1. Germline V gene data show CDR1 as LNHDA and CDR2 as SQIVND (reference sequence). The V segment lost 3 bases and the J segment 5 bases; nucleotides outside the gene matches: 3. The CDR3 runs to 14 residues. DNA of the CDR3: TGTGCCAGTAGTATCGGGACAGGGTTAGATACGCAGTATTTT. Amino acids: CASSIGTGLDTQYF.

The chain has TRBV5-4 and TRBJ2-4, with 7 bases that match TRBD1. The CDR3 covers 18 residues. With V trimmed by 0 bases and J by 0 bases, 9 bases remained unmatched. CDR1 is SGHNT, CDR2 YYREEE, per germline (reference sequence). CDR3 in amino acids: CASSLASTGNLAKNIQYF. The CDR3 region has the DNA TGTGCCAGCAGCTTGGCCTCGACAGGGAATCTAGCCAAAAACATTCAGTACTTC.

V and J are TRBV2 and TRBJ2-1; 7 bases are a match to TRBD2. The J segment lost 8 bases and the V segment lost 2 bases, leaving 9 bases of the junction unmatched. Germline values: CDR1 SNHLY, CDR2 FYNNEI. This CDR3 is 15 amino acids long. The DNA of the CDR3 is TGTGCCAGCAGTGAACGAGCGGGATTTAGGGATGAGCAGTTCTTC. This encodes CASSERAGFRDEQFF.

The V gene is TRBV7-2, the J gene TRBJ2-7, with 14 positions matching TRBD2. Germline trimming cut 5 bases from V and 3 bases from J; bases unmatched to any gene: 15. Germline V gene sequence: CDR1 SGHTA, CDR2 FQGNSA. This CDR3 has 19 amino acids. DNA for the CDR3: TGTGCCAGCAGCCTTAGGGGGACTAGCGGGAGAAAGGCCTTCTACGAGCAGTACTTC. Its translation: CASSLRGTSGRKAFYEQYF. The variable domain in full, completed from reference TRBV7-2 and TRBJ2-7, reads GAGVSQSPSNKVTEKGKDVELRCDPISGHTALYWYRQSLGQGLEFLIYFQGNSAPDKSGLPSDRFSAERTGGSVSTLTIQRTQQEDSAVYLCASSLRGTSGRKAFYEQYFGPGTRLTVT.

This sequence joins TRBV5-1 and TRBJ2-2, with D perhaps TRBD2 (6 bases). The CDR3 is 14 amino acids. Germline CDR1 reads SGHRS; CDR2 reads YFSETQ. The V end was cut by 0 bases, the J end by 7 bases, with 10 bases between. The CDR3 sequence is CASSLGLVSGELFF. The CDR3 nucleotides are TGCGCCAGCAGCTTGGGACTAGTAAGCGGGGAGCTGTTTTTT.